This TCR beta chain was documented in a study of blood T cell repertoires in COVID-19. Study overall: Material from acute and convalescent COVID-19 was sourced from the United States, Italy and Spain. Sources were T cells, B-cell-depleted T cells, or PBMCs; the material itself was cDNA or gDNA.

V was trimmed by 3 bases and J by 6 bases, leaving 17 bases between them. The CDR3 is 15 residues long. CDR1 SEHNR and CDR2 FQNEAQ come from the germline V gene (reference sequence). Per the study methods: Estimated nucleated cell counts came from reference gene primer amplification. Method: immunoSEQ multiplex PCR; TCRdb's copy keeps in-frame clones and lacks some. V and J calls and clone size are given by that table; D and trimming were obtained from the DNA. The repertoire holds some 260,000 clones, with just over 85% as singletons. The receptor was isolated from an elderly man with acute or convalescent COVID-19. The sample consisted of peripheral blood. The chain couples TRBV7-9 to TRBJ1-1, with D unclear. The CDR3 DNA is TGTGCCAGCAGCTTTTTTGGGAGCTCAAACTCTGAAGCTTTCTTT. Its protein product is CASSFFGSSNSEAFF.